This TCR beta chain was identified during a study of shared clonotypes between healthy human individuals. Trimming left V 4 bases short and J 4 bases short, with 14 bases between. The germline CDR1 and CDR2 sequences are SGHAT and FQDESV (reference sequence). This CDR3 is 15 amino acids long. Negatively enriched CD4+ T cells were divided by CD45RA into naive and memory. As concerns this clone: The antigen is not known.

Study-wide points: The represented genetic and exposure-history diversity was limited by the small number of donors. Around 5% was the fraction of naive CD4 clonotypes found shared across a few donors. Larger estimated richness was generally recorded for naive subsets relative to memory subsets.

Profiling relied on immunoSEQ multiplex PCR, and the TCRdb table lists in-frame clones only, not all of them. Of over a million clones listed, 78% are singletons. The rearrangement uses TRBV11-1 and TRBJ2-1; perhaps TRBD2 as D (5 bases). The sequence derives from a young man in good health. Some clones in this sample may be carry-over from other donors' samples. The sample comprised memory CD4+ T cells from PBMCs. Regarding subset: CD45RA-negative fraction. CDR3 in DNA: TGTGCCAGCAGCTCACAAAGCGGCCCTTACAATGAGCAGTTCTTC. It specifies CASSSQSGPYNEQFF.